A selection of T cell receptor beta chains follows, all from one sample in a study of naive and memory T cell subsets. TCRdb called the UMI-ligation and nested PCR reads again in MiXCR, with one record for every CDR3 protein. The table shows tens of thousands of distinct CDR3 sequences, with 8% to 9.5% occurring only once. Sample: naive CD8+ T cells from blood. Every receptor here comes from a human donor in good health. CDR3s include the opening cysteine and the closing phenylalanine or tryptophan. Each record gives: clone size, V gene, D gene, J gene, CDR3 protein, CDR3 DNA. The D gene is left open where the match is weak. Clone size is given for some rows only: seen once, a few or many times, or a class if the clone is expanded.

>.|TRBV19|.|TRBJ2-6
CASSTQPGITGANVLTF
TGTGCCAGTAGTACGCAGCCCGGGATAACTGGGGCCAACGTCCTGACTTTC
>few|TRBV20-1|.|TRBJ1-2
CSARDNRNSNYGYTF
TGCAGTGCTAGAGATAACCGGAACAGCAACTATGGCTACACCTTC
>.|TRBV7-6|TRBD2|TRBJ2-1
CASRVSGTDEQFF
TGTGCCAGCAGGGTTAGCGGGACCGATGAGCAGTTCTTC
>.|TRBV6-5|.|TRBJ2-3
CASSQQGWTDTQYF
TGTGCCAGCAGTCAACAGGGTTGGACAGATACGCAGTATTTT
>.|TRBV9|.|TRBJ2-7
CASSQGSEGWGEQYF
TGTGCCAGCAGCCAAGGGTCGGAAGGGTGGGGCGAGCAGTACTTC
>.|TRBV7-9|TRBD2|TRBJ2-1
CASSPPGLAGDNEQFF
TGTGCCAGCAGCCCACCGGGACTAGCGGGAGATAATGAGCAGTTCTTC
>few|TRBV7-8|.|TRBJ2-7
CASSSTVYEQYF
TGTGCCAGCAGCTCCACCGTATACGAGCAGTACTTC
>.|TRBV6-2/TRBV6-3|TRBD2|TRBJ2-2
CASSYSWLAGGLAGELFF
TGTGCCAGCAGTTACTCGTGGCTAGCGGGAGGTCTGGCCGGGGAGCTGTTTTTT
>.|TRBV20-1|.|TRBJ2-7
CSASGNALYEQYF
TGCAGTGCTAGCGGGAACGCCCTCTACGAGCAGTACTTC
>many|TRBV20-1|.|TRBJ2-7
CSALRESSYEQYF
TGCAGTGCCTTGAGGGAGAGCTCCTACGAGCAGTACTTC
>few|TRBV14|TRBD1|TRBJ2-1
CASSQGDRLPYNEQFF
TGTGCCAGCAGCCAAGGGGACAGGCTTCCCTACAATGAGCAGTTCTTC
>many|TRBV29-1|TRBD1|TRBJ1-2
CSVETGGGGYTF
TGCAGCGTTGAAACAGGGGGCGGCGGCTACACCTTC
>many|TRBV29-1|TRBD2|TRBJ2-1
CSVGAGGQIEQFF
TGCAGCGTTGGAGCGGGAGGCCAAATTGAGCAGTTCTTC
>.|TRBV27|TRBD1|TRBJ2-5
CASSTRTGAQETQYF
TGTGCCAGCAGTACGCGGACAGGGGCACAAGAGACCCAGTACTTC
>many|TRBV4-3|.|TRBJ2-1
CASSQGSSAIPGEQFF
TGCGCCAGCAGCCAAGGTTCCAGCGCCATACCCGGTGAGCAGTTCTTC
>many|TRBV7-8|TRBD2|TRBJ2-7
CASSLGLAGAGYEQYF
TGTGCCAGCAGCTTAGGATTAGCGGGAGCAGGGTACGAGCAGTACTTC
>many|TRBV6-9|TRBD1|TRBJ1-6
CASTLRTGGNPFYNSPLHF
TGTGCCAGCACTCTTAGGACAGGGGGGAATCCTTTCTATAATTCACCCCTCCACTTT
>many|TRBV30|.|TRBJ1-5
CAWSATDTNQPQHF
TGTGCCTGGAGTGCAACAGACACCAATCAGCCCCAGCATTTT
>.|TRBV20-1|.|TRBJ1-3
CSLRGSGNTIYF
TGCAGTCTAAGGGGCTCTGGAAACACCATATATTTT
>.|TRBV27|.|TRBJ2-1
CASSFRGSYNEQFF
TGTGCCAGCAGTTTTCGCGGCTCCTACAATGAGCAGTTCTTC
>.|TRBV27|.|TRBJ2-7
CASSLYGEYEQYF
TGTGCCAGCAGTTTATATGGGGAGTACGAGCAGTACTTC
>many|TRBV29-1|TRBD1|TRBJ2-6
CSVQGAHPGANVLTF
TGCAGCGTTCAGGGGGCGCATCCTGGGGCCAACGTCCTGACTTTC
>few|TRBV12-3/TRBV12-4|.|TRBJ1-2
CASLGGGYGYTF
TGTGCCAGCCTAGGAGGGGGCTATGGCTACACCTTC
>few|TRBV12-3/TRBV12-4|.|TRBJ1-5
CASSPGPYSNQPQHF
TGTGCCAGCAGTCCGGGACCCTATAGCAATCAGCCCCAGCATTTT
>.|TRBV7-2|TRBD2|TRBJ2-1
CASSFIAGGPYNEQFF
TGTGCCAGCAGCTTTATAGCGGGAGGGCCCTACAATGAGCAGTTCTTC
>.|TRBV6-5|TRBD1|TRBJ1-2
CASSYSRTGLYGYTF
TGTGCCAGCAGTTACTCGAGGACAGGGCTGTATGGCTACACCTTC
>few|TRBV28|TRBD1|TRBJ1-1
CASSRDRDTEAFF
TGTGCCAGCAGTAGGGACAGGGACACTGAAGCTTTCTTT
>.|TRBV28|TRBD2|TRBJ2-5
CASSPGLAVQETQYF
TGTGCCAGCAGTCCGGGACTAGCGGTCCAAGAGACCCAGTACTTC
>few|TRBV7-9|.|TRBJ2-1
CASSSGRENNEQFF
TGTGCCAGCAGCTCCGGCCGGGAGAACAATGAGCAGTTCTTC
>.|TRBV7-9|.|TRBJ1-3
CASSPQEALTIYF
TGTGCCAGCAGCCCTCAGGAGGCGCTCACCATATATTTT
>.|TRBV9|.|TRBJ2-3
CASSSQGADTQYF
TGTGCCAGCAGCAGTCAGGGCGCAGATACGCAGTATTTT
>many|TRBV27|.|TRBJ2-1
CASSLSGPLGHEQFF
TGTGCCAGCAGTTTATCGGGCCCACTAGGGCATGAGCAGTTCTTC
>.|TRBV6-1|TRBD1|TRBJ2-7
CASSLRKGAGPYEQYF
TGTGCCAGCAGTCTACGGAAGGGGGCAGGACCCTACGAGCAGTACTTC
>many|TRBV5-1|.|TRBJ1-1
CASSLSPNTEAFF
TGCGCCAGCAGCTTGAGTCCGAACACTGAAGCTTTCTTT
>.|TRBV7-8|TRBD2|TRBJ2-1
CASSLGTLLAGGPYNEQFF
TGTGCCAGCAGCTTAGGGACTCTCCTAGCGGGAGGGCCCTACAATGAGCAGTTCTTC
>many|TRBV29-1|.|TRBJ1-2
CSVRGGPSTNYGYTF
TGCAGCGTCCGGGGGGGACCAAGTACTAACTATGGCTACACCTTC
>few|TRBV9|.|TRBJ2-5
CASSALGGLQETQYF
TGTGCCAGCAGCGCGCTTGGAGGATTACAAGAGACCCAGTACTTC
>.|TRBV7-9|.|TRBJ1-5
CASSLAGPRQPQHF
TGTGCCAGCAGCTTAGCAGGGCCTCGGCAGCCCCAGCATTTT
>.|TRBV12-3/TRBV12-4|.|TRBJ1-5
CASSFKVAGLNQPQHF
TGTGCCAGCAGTTTTAAGGTAGCAGGGCTAAATCAGCCCCAGCATTTT
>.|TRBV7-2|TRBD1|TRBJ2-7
CASSLGTGYPYEQYF
TGTGCCAGCAGCTTAGGGACAGGGTACCCCTACGAGCAGTACTTC
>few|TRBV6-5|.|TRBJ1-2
CASSITTGSSYGYTF
TGTGCCAGCAGCATTACGACAGGTTCTTCCTATGGCTACACCTTC
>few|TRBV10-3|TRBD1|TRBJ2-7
CAISESGQVYEQYF
TGTGCCATCAGTGAGTCGGGACAGGTTTACGAGCAGTACTTC
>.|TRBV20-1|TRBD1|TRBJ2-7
CSAESGQETIYEQYF
TGCAGTGCCGAATCGGGACAGGAGACGATCTACGAGCAGTACTTC
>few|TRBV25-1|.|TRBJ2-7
CASSEVAGLTYEQYF
TGTGCCAGCAGTGAAGTGGCGGGACTGACCTACGAGCAGTACTTC